The 23 T cell receptor beta chains listed next were all sequenced from one sample in a study of cytomegalovirus exposure and HLA in healthy donors. The PCR made use of 60 Vbeta and 13 Jbeta primers. The repertoire was sequenced with immunoSEQ multiplex PCR; TCRdb's copy has only in-frame clones and lacks some. The sample consists of roughly 160,000 clones, roughly 83% of them appearing once. Sequences were obtained from PBMCs. These receptors originate from a boy younger than 10 in good health and CMV-seronegative.

The chain links TRBV4-1 to TRBJ1-2, with TRBD1 matching over 10 bases. Germline lookup yields CDR1 MGHRA and CDR2 YSYEKL. This CDR3 has 16 amino acids. V gave up 4 bases and J gave up 6 bases; unmatched junction bases: 11. CDR3 residues: CASSPRGDRGDNGYTF. Written as DNA, the CDR3 is TGCGCCAGCAGCCCGCGGGGGGACAGGGGAGACAATGGCTACACCTTC.

The rearrangement uses TRBV11-2 and TRBJ2-7; D ambiguous. The V and J ends lost 5 bases and 1 base respectively, with 12 bases between them. CDR1 is SGHAT, CDR2 FQNNGV, per germline. The CDR3 totals 14 residues. CDR3 protein: CASSPRPGSYEQYV. CDR3 sequence (DNA): TGTGCCAGCAGCCCACGTCCGGGTTCCTACGAGCAGTACGTC.

V is TRBV21-1 and J is TRBJ2-7; the table assigns TRBD1, which was not confirmed against the DNA. TRBV21-1 constitutes a pseudogene. The CDR3 is made up of 14 amino acids. The CDR3 sequence: CASSKDRDSYEQYV. Written as DNA, the CDR3 is TGTGCCAGCAGCAAGGACAGGGATTCCTACGAGCAGTACGTC.

The genes are TRBV6-1 and TRBJ2-7; tentatively, D is TRBD2 (6 bases). The CDR3 has 14 amino acids. With 5 bases removed from V and 4 bases from J, the gap between germline ends came to 15 bases. Germline CDR1 reads MNHNS; CDR2 reads SASEGT. The CDR3 nucleotides read TGTGCCAGCAGTCGAGGGAGGTCCGGTTACGAGCAGTACTTC. Translating gives CASSRGRSGYEQYF.

V usage is TRBV19 and J usage is TRBJ1-1; D possibly corresponds to TRBD1 (5 bases). Germline V CDR1 and CDR2: LNHDA, SQIVND (reference sequence). V was clipped by 7 bases and J by 1 base, with 16 bases between them. The CDR3 covers 15 residues. CDR3 loop: CASTYTKQGNTEAFF. CDR3 sequence (DNA): TGTGCCAGTACCTACACAAAGCAGGGGAACACTGAAGCTTTCTTT.

This chain connects TRBV11-1 to TRBJ2-2, with 8 bases fitting TRBD2. CDR1 and CDR2 from the germline V gene are SGHAT and FQDESV (reference sequence). This CDR3 region has 15 residues. Unmatched junction bases numbered 0, after V lost 2 bases and J lost 1 base. The CDR3 loop reads CASSLLAGNTGELFF. CDR3 DNA: TGTGCCAGCAGCTTACTAGCGGGGAACACCGGGGAGCTGTTTTTT.

V gene TRBV6-1 combines with J gene TRBJ2-1; TRBD1 agrees at 8 bases. J gave up 7 bases and V 7 bases, and 12 bases lay outside the gene matches. Per germline, CDR1 MNHNS and CDR2 SASEGT. The CDR3 spans 15 residues. In DNA form, the CDR3 reads TGTGCCAGCAAAATTTTTGGACAGGGATTAAATGAGCAGTTCTTC. This gives the protein CASKIFGQGLNEQFF.

V usage is TRBV18 and J usage is TRBJ1-2, with TRBD1 as a possible D gene (6 bases). The germline V and J ends were trimmed by 1 base and 9 bases, with 12 bases remaining between them. The length of the CDR3 is 13 residues. Germline lookup yields CDR1 KGHSH and CDR2 LQKENI. The CDR3 loop is CASSPRQAESYTF. CDR3 coding DNA: TGTGCCAGCTCACCACGACAGGCAGAGAGCTACACCTTC.

DNA for the CDR3: TGTGCCAGCAGTGAAAGGACAGGGGTTCTCGGCTACACCTTC. Translating gives CASSERTGVLGYTF. The chain couples TRBV2 to TRBJ1-2; TRBD1 matches at 9 bases. The CDR3 spans 14 residues. Trimming cost V 2 bases and J 8 bases; bases outside gene matches: 6. Germline V gene lookup returns CDR1 SNHLY and CDR2 FYNNEI.

The chain combines TRBV30 with TRBJ1-2, with 10 nucleotides matching TRBD1. Germline values: CDR1 GTSNPN, CDR2 SVGIG (reference sequence). With V trimmed by 0 bases and J by 8 bases, 6 bases remained unmatched. There are 14 residues in the CDR3. CDR3 sequence: CAWSVPGQGWGYTF. CDR3 in DNA: TGTGCCTGGAGTGTCCCGGGACAGGGGTGGGGCTACACCTTC.

V is TRBV2 and J is TRBJ2-5; tentative D call: TRBD2 (5 bases). Trimming shortened V by 1 base and J by 1 base, and 10 bases separated the two germline ends. From germline, CDR1 is SNHLY and CDR2 FYNNEI. This CDR3 region has 15 residues. The CDR3 here is CASSEGGLAQETQYF. The DNA for the CDR3 is TGTGCCAGCAGTGAAGGCGGTCTAGCCCAAGAGACCCAGTACTTC.

This chain links TRBV5-1 with TRBJ2-1; D unclear. Per germline, CDR1 SGHRS and CDR2 YFSETQ. The CDR3 covers 13 residues. With 1 base removed from V and 4 bases from J, the gap between germline ends came to 6 bases. CDR3 coding DNA: TGCGCCAGCAGCTTGAATACTTACAATGAGCAGTTCTTC. It specifies CASSLNTYNEQFF.

The V call is TRBV2, the J call TRBJ2-5, with D tentatively TRBD2 (5 bases). V lost 5 bases and J lost 4, with 11 bases in between. The CDR3 covers 13 residues. Germline V lookup: CDR1 SNHLY, CDR2 FYNNEI. CDR3 residues: CASSRTRTETQYF. In DNA, the CDR3 is TGTGCCAGCAGTCGTACTAGGACAGAGACCCAGTACTTC.

Regarding this clone: Other DNA sequences within the sample encode an identical CDR3. The V call is TRBV30, the J call TRBJ1-1; D gene unclear. Trimming cost V 0 bases and J 2 bases, with 7 bases left between them. CDR1 is GTSNPN, CDR2 SVGIG, per germline (reference sequence). The CDR3 runs to 13 residues. In DNA, the CDR3 is TGTGCCTGGAGTGTACGGGTTAACACTGAAGCTTTCTTT. This gives the protein CAWSVRVNTEAFF. Variable domain in full (rest from reference TRBV30 and TRBJ1-1): SQTIHQWPATLVQPVGSPLSLECTVEGTSNPNLYWYRQAAGRGLQLLFYSVGIGQISSEVPQNLSASRPQDRQFILSSKKLLLSDSGFYLCAWSVRVNTEAFFGQGTRLTVV.

This chain links TRBV5-1 with TRBJ2-5; possibly TRBD2 for D (6 bases). CDR3 size: 16 residues. Germline V gene lookup returns CDR1 SGHRS and CDR2 YFSETQ. Trimming shortened V by 0 bases and J by 5 bases, and 17 bases separated the two germline ends. DNA for the CDR3: TGCGCCAGCAGCTTGGCCAGCGCCGGGGGTGGGGAGACCCAGTACTTC. Translation gives CASSLASAGGGETQYF.

This chain joins TRBV10-1 and TRBJ1-1; the D gene is possibly TRBD1 (5 bases). Trimming stripped 0 bases from V and 3 bases from J, with 11 bases between. The CDR3 is made up of 15 amino acids. Germline V gene data show CDR1 as WNHNN and CDR2 as SYGVQD (reference sequence). The DNA for the CDR3 is TGCGCCAGCAGTGAGTCAAGGGGAAGGGACACTGAAGCTTTCTTT. Translating it yields CASSESRGRDTEAFF.

This clone was observed a single time. This chain uses TRBV5-4 with TRBJ2-3, with TRBD2 matching 7 bases. The CDR3 sequence is 16 residues long. J gave up 0 bases and V 0 bases, and 4 bases lay outside the gene matches. Per germline, CDR1 SGHNT and CDR2 YYREEE (reference sequence). CDR3 sequence: CASSLGSGVSTDTQYF. DNA for the CDR3: TGTGCCAGCAGCTTGGGGAGCGGGGTAAGCACAGATACGCAGTATTTT.

The table lists this clone with a few counts. The chain couples TRBV5-1 to TRBJ2-3; D uncertain. Germline CDR1 and CDR2: SGHRS and YFSETQ. This CDR3 has 14 amino acids. Trimming left V 3 bases short and J 0 bases short, with 8 bases between. The CDR3 region has the DNA TGCGCCAGCAGCTCCCATACAAGCACAGATACGCAGTATTTT. Encoded protein: CASSSHTSTDTQYF.

CDR3 sequence: CASSIGGGAGETQYF. The CDR3 DNA sequence: TGTGCCAGTAGTATTGGAGGGGGGGCCGGGGAGACCCAGTACTTC. The chain employs TRBV19 and TRBJ2-5, with a weak D call TRBD2 (7 bases). V shed 3 bases and J shed 5 bases, with 16 bases lying between them. The CDR3 covers 15 residues. CDR1 and CDR2 from the germline V gene are LNHDA and SQIVND (reference sequence).

The chain joins TRBV5-1 to TRBJ1-2, with D possibly TRBD1 on 5 matching bases. V dropped 3 bases and J dropped 2 bases, with 14 bases sitting between them. The CDR3 spans 15 residues. The germline CDR1 and CDR2 sequences are SGHRS and YFSETQ. CDR3 sequence: CASSYDGTENYGYTF. The CDR3 DNA is TGCGCCAGCAGCTACGACGGGACTGAAAACTATGGCTACACCTTC. Variable domain in full (rest from reference TRBV5-1 and TRBJ1-2): KAGVTQTPRYLIKTRGQQVTLSCSPISGHRSVSWYQQTPGQGLQFLFEYFSETQRNKGNFPGRFSGRQFSNSRSEMNVSTLELGDSALYLCASSYDGTENYGYTFGSGTRLTVV.

The CDR3 spells CASSLAANTEAFF. Written as DNA, the CDR3 is TGTGCCAGCAGCTTAGCAGCAAACACTGAAGCTTTCTTT. J is TRBJ1-1 and V is TRBV7-9; D not resolved. CDR3 length equals 13 residues. Germline V gene data show CDR1 as SEHNR and CDR2 as FQNEAQ (reference sequence). The germline V and J ends were trimmed by 0 bases and 2 bases, with 4 bases remaining between them.

This chain joins TRBV4-1 and TRBJ2-1, with D maybe TRBD2 (5 bases). Trimming removed 4 bases from V and 10 bases from J, with 17 bases in between. Germline V gene sequence: CDR1 MGHRA, CDR2 YSYEKL. The CDR3 is made up of 14 amino acids. The CDR3 sequence: CASSPPRPSGEQFF. DNA of the CDR3: TGCGCCAGCAGCCCCCCCAGGCCGTCGGGGGAGCAGTTCTTC.

The chain carries TRBV7-8 and TRBJ2-7, with TRBD1 matching over 8 bases. This CDR3 is 14 amino acids long. Germline lookup yields CDR1 SGHVS and CDR2 FQNEAQ. The V gene end was trimmed by 3 bases and the J gene end by 5 bases; junction bases not matched to a gene: 6. CDR3 sequence: CASSFDRGVHEQYF. The CDR3 bases are TGTGCCAGCAGCTTCGACAGGGGCGTACACGAGCAGTACTTC.